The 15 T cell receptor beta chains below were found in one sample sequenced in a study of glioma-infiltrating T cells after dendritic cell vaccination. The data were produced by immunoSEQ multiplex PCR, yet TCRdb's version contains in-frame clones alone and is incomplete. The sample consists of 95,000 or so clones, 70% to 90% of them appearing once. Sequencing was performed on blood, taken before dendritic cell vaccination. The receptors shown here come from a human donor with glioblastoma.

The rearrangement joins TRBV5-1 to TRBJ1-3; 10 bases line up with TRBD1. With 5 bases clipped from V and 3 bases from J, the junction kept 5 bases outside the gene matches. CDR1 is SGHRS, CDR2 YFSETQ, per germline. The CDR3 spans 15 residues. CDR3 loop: CASRTGTGVGNTIYF. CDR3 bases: TGCGCCAGCAGGACCGGGACAGGGGTTGGAAACACCATATATTTT.

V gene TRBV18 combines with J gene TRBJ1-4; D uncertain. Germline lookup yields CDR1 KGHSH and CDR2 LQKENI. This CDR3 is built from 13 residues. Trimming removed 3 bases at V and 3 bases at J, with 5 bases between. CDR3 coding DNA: TGTGCCAGCTCACCCCCCTCTAATGAAAAACTGTTTTTT. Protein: CASSPPSNEKLFF. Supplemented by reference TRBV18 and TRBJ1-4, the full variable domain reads NAGVMQNPRHLVRRRGQEARLRCSPMKGHSHVYWYRQLPEEGLKFMVYLQKENIIDESGMPKERFSAEFPKEGPSILRIQQVVRGDSAAYFCASSPPSNEKLFFGSGTQLSVL.

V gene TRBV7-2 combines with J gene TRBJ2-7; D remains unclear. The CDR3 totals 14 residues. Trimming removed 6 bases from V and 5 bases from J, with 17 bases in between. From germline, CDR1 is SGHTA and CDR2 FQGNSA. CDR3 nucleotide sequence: TGTGCCAGCAGTCCCAACATGGCCCTTCACGAGCAGTACTTC. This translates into CASSPNMALHEQYF.

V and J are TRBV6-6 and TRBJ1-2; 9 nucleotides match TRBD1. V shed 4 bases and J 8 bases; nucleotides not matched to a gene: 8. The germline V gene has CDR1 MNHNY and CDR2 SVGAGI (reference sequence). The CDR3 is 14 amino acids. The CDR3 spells CASSLEGQGTGYTF. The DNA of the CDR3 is TGTGCCAGCAGTTTGGAGGGACAGGGTACAGGCTACACCTTC.

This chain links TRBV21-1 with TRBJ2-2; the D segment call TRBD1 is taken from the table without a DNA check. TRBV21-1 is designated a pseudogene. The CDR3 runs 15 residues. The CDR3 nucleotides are TGTGCCAGCAGCCCGGGACAGGGCTTCACCGGGGAGCTGTTTTTT. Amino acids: CASSPGQGFTGELFF.

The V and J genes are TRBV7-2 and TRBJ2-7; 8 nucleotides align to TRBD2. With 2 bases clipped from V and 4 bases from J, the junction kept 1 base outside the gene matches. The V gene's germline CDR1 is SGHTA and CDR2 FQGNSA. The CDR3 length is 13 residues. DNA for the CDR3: TGTGCCAGCAGCTTACTAGCGGGTTACGAGCAGTACTTC. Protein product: CASSLLAGYEQYF.

The CDR3 sequence is CASSTSGSYNEQFF. The CDR3 DNA reads as TGTGCCAGCAGTACTAGTGGATCCTACAATGAGCAGTTCTTC. The chain recombines TRBV6-5 with TRBJ2-1; D might be TRBD2 (5 bases). CDR1 is MNHEY and CDR2 is SVGAGI in the germline V gene. The CDR3 sequence is 14 residues long. V was shortened by 5 bases and J by 1 base, with 9 bases between the two germline ends.

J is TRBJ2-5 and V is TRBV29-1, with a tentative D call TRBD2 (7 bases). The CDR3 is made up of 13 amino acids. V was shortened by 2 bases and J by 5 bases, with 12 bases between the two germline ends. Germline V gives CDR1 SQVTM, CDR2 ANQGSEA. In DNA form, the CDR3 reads TGCAGCGTTGAATGGGGGCGGGGGGAGACCCAGTACTTC. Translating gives CSVEWGRGETQYF.

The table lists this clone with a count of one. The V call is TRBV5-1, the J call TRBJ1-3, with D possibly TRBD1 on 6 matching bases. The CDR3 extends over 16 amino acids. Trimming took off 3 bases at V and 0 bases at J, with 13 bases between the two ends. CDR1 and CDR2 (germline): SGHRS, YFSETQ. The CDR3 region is CASSSSSDSSGNTIYF. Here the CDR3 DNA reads TGCGCCAGCAGCTCCTCCTCGGACAGCTCTGGAAACACCATATATTTT.

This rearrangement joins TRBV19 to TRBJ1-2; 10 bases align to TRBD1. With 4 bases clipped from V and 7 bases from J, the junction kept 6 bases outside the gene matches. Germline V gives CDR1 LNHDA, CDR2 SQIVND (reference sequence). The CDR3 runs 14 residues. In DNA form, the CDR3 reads TGTGCCAGTAGTAGAGGGACAGGGGCAGGTGGCTACACCTTC. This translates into CASSRGTGAGGYTF.

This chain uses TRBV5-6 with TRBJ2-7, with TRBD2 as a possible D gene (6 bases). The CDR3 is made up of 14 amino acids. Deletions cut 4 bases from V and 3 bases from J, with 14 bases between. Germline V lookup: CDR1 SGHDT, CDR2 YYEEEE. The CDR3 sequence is CASSRRGGNYEQYF. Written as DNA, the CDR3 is TGTGCCAGCAGCCGACGGGGCGGGAACTACGAGCAGTACTTC.

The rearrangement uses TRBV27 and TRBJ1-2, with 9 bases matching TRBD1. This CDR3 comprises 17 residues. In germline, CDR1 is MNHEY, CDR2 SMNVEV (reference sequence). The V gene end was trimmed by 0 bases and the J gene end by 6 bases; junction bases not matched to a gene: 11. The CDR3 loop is CASSLSGQGIYGNGYTF. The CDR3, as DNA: TGTGCCAGCAGTTTATCGGGACAGGGAATTTACGGGAATGGCTACACCTTC.

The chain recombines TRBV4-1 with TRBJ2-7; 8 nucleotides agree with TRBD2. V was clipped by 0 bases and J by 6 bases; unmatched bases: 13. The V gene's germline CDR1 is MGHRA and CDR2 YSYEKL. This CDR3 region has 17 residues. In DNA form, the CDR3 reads TGCGCCAGCAGCCAAGATCTGCGGGGACTAGGCGGGGGCGAGCAGTACTTC. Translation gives CASSQDLRGLGGGEQYF.

The CDR3 region has the DNA TGTGCCAGCTCACCGGGACAGGGAACCTACGAGCAGTACTTC. The encoded protein is CASSPGQGTYEQYF. The chain has TRBV18 and TRBJ2-7, with TRBD1 identical over 9 bases. V trimming: 3 bases; J trimming: 2 bases; junction bases outside the gene matches: 2. There are 14 residues in the CDR3. Germline-derived CDR1 and CDR2 are KGHSH and LQKENI.

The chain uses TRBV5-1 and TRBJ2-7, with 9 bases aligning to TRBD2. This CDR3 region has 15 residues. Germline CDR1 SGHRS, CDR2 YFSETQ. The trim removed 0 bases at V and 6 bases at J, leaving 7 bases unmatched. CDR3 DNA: TGCGCCAGCAGCTTGGATGGACTAGCGAGACCCGAGCAGTACTTC. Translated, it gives CASSLDGLARPEQYF.